The source of this T cell receptor beta chain is a study of Graves' ophthalmopathy and Graves' hyperthyroidism. General study points: Appearing in blood as well were most expanded thyroid clonotypes above 0.001 frequency.

As concerns this clonotype: Its antigen is still unknown.

Trimming stripped 0 bases from V and 10 bases from J, with 12 bases between. Per germline, CDR1 SQVTM and CDR2 ANQGSEA. This CDR3 has 12 amino acids. Amplification of TCR beta CDR3 regions used RNA transcripts. Investigators did first-round RT-PCR with HTBI primers, then second-round multiplex PCR. A single record per CDR3 protein comes from TCRdb applying MiXCR to the multiplex PCR reads. The profile shows about 550,000 distinct CDR3 sequences, 39% of them singletons. This TCR came from an adult man with Graves' hyperthyroidism. The gene calls are TRBV29-1 and TRBJ1-1; D gene uncertain. The specimen was peripheral blood or thyroid tissue (not recorded which). The CDR3 region has the DNA TGCAGCGTTGAAGATCGACTAGCGGGAGCTTTCTTT. Its translation is CSVEDRLAGAFF.